Presented here are 27 T cell receptor beta chains from one specimen sequenced in a study of blood T cell repertoires in COVID-19. Sequenced by immunoSEQ multiplex PCR; TCRdb stores in-frame clones only, minus some. The sample carries around 93,000 clones, approximately 81% recorded once. The sequencing input was peripheral blood. The receptors were sampled from a man in his fifties or sixties with acute or convalescent COVID-19.

V and J are TRBV7-9 and TRBJ2-4; 10 nucleotides line up with TRBD1. This CDR3 spans 14 amino acids. Germline V CDR1 and CDR2: SEHNR, FQNEAQ (reference sequence). V trimming: 5 bases; J trimming: 9 bases; junction bases outside the gene matches: 7. CDR3 sequence reads: CASSPGQGRGIQYF. As DNA, the CDR3 is TGTGCCAGCAGCCCGGGACAGGGGCGGGGCATTCAGTACTTC.

The chain links TRBV10-3 to TRBJ2-7, with TRBD1 identical over 8 bases. The ends lost 2 bases at V and 2 bases at J; junction bases unmatched: 5. Germline values: CDR1 ENHRY, CDR2 SYGVKD. The CDR3 spans 15 residues. CDR3 amino acids: CAISETGQDAYEQYF. The CDR3 DNA reads as TGTGCCATCAGTGAGACGGGACAGGATGCCTACGAGCAGTACTTC.

This clone was seen just once. This may be a read error, as it is one base from a much larger clone. The chain joins TRBV7-9 to TRBJ1-2, with TRBD1 as a possible D gene (6 bases). The CDR3 runs 13 residues. Germline CDR1 reads SEHNR; CDR2 reads FQNEAQ (reference sequence). V lost 1 base, J lost 4 bases, and 7 bases lay in between. The CDR3 here is CASSLGQVYGYTF. DNA for the CDR3: TGTGCCAGCAGCTTAGGACAGGTCTATGGCTACACCTTC.

This chain connects TRBV11-3 to TRBJ2-3, with 7 positions matching TRBD2. The CDR3 loop spans 15 amino acids. V shed 5 bases and J 2 bases; nucleotides not matched to a gene: 7. CDR1 and CDR2 (germline): SGHNT, YENEEA. This chain's CDR3 is CASSGGGTDTDTQYF. The CDR3 DNA follows: TGTGCCAGCAGCGGCGGGGGAACCGACACAGATACGCAGTATTTT.

Points on this clone: This same CDR3 is encoded by further DNA sequences in the sample. This sequence joins TRBV5-6 and TRBJ1-1, with 7 bases matching TRBD1. After removal of 0 bases from V and 5 bases from J, the junction contained 7 bases not matched to a gene. Looked up from germline, CDR1 is SGHDT and CDR2 is YYEEEE. The length of the CDR3 is 15 residues. The CDR3 loop reads CASSLGQGSYTEAFF. The CDR3 DNA is TGTGCCAGCAGCTTGGGACAGGGCAGTTATACTGAAGCTTTCTTT. Based on the CDR3 plus reference TRBV5-6 and TRBJ1-1, the full variable domain is DAGVTQSPTHLIKTRGQQVTLRCSPKSGHDTVSWYQQALGQGPQFIFQYYEEEERQRGNFPDRFSGHQFPNYSSELNVNALLLGDSALYLCASSLGQGSYTEAFFGQGTRLTVV.

The V call is TRBV10-3, the J call TRBJ2-2, with D possibly being TRBD1 (6 bases). The CDR3 runs 15 residues. Trimming stripped 11 bases from V and 1 base from J, with 17 bases between. Germline V CDR1 and CDR2: ENHRY, SYGVKD. For the CDR3, the DNA is TGTGCCTGTCATGCCGGGACAATGAACACCGGGGAGCTGTTTTTT. Protein: CACHAGTMNTGELFF.

The chain combines TRBV12-3 or TRBV12-4 with TRBJ2-7, with 7 bases aligning to TRBD2. V dropped 3 bases and J dropped 2; count of bases not matched to a gene: 1. The CDR3 sequence is 13 residues long. The CDR3 is CASSLGLTYEQYF. For the CDR3, the DNA is TGTGCCAGCAGTTTGGGACTAACCTACGAGCAGTACTTC.

The count of this clone is one. The chain uses TRBV12-3 or TRBV12-4 and TRBJ1-2, with D perhaps matching TRBD1 (6 bases). Deletions cut 8 bases from V and 5 bases from J, with 15 bases between. The CDR3 is 13 residues long. The CDR3 DNA sequence: TGTGCCAGCTCCATCCCCGGGACATATGGCTACACCTTC. Translating it yields CASSIPGTYGYTF.

The chain couples TRBV27 to TRBJ2-4; D is unclear. CDR1 is MNHEY, CDR2 SMNVEV, per germline (reference sequence). The CDR3 length is 14 residues. Trimming took off 0 bases at V and 0 bases at J, with 3 bases between the two ends. The CDR3 sequence: CASSLSGAKNIQYF. In DNA, the CDR3 is TGTGCCAGCAGTTTATCCGGAGCCAAAAACATTCAGTACTTC.

The chain combines TRBV6-5 with TRBJ1-2; 8 bases map to TRBD1. This CDR3 comprises 11 residues. Germline CDR1 and CDR2: MNHEY and SVGAGI. The J segment lost 8 bases and the V segment lost 5 bases, leaving 1 base of the junction unmatched. The CDR3 is CASSTGGGYTF. The CDR3 nucleotides are TGTGCCAGCAGTACAGGGGGGGGCTACACCTTC.

This clone was picked up a small number of times. The chain has TRBV27 and TRBJ1-5, with D perhaps matching TRBD1 (5 bases). CDR3 length: 13 amino acids. The germline V and J ends were trimmed by 5 bases and 1 base, with 6 bases remaining between them. Germline CDR1 is MNHEY and CDR2 is SMNVEV (reference sequence). The CDR3 sequence is CASSPGSNQPQHF. As DNA, the CDR3 is TGTGCCAGCAGTCCAGGGAGCAATCAGCCCCAGCATTTT.

The chain combines TRBV19 with TRBJ1-2; the match to TRBD1 covers 7 bases. CDR3 size: 14 residues. Germline V gene data show CDR1 as LNHDA and CDR2 as SQIVND (reference sequence). Trimming at V came to 5 bases and at J to 2 bases, leaving 5 bases not matched to a gene. CDR3 bases: TGTGCCAGTAGTGCGCAGGGGGAGAACTATGGCTACACCTTC. The encoded protein is CASSAQGENYGYTF.

In its sample, this clone was seen a few times. The chain carries TRBV6-1 and TRBJ2-2, with D maybe TRBD1 (5 bases). Trimming shortened V by 3 bases and J by 2 bases, and 10 bases separated the two germline ends. The CDR3 sequence is 15 residues long. CDR1 is MNHNS and CDR2 is SASEGT in the germline V gene. In DNA, the CDR3 is TGTGCCAGCAGTGAGGGCAGGGAAAACACCGGGGAGCTGTTTTTT. As protein: CASSEGRENTGELFF.

This sequence joins TRBV6-2 or TRBV6-3 and TRBJ1-5, with D perhaps matching TRBD1 (5 bases). The CDR3 loop spans 13 amino acids. V was trimmed by 5 bases and J by 4 bases, leaving 9 bases between them. The germline CDR1 and CDR2 sequences are MNHEY and SVGEGT. The CDR3: CASSNYRNQPQHF. The DNA of the CDR3 is TGTGCCAGCAGTAATTACAGGAATCAGCCCCAGCATTTT.

In this sample, this clone turned up a few times. The J gene is TRBJ1-6, the V gene TRBV6-1; D remains unclear. V was pared by 1 base and J by 11 bases, with 3 bases between. The CDR3 totals 11 residues. Looked up from germline, CDR1 is MNHNS and CDR2 is SASEGT. CDR3 DNA sequence: TGTGCCAGCAGTGAAGGGCCACCCCTCCACTTT. Its translation: CASSEGPPLHF.

The chain links TRBV6-5 to TRBJ1-6, with TRBD1 identical over 7 bases. In germline, CDR1 is MNHEY, CDR2 SVGAGI. Germline trimming cut 5 bases from V and 7 bases from J; bases unmatched to any gene: 5. The CDR3 is 14 residues long. Here the CDR3 DNA reads TGTGCCAGCAGTCGGACAGGCTACAATTCACCCCTCCACTTT. Translated: CASSRTGYNSPLHF.

The chain links TRBV19 to TRBJ2-3; the match to TRBD2 covers 12 bases. Germline V gene lookup returns CDR1 LNHDA and CDR2 SQIVND (reference sequence). CDR3 size: 18 residues. The V gene end was trimmed by 3 bases and the J gene end by 2 bases; junction bases not matched to a gene: 9. CDR3 DNA: TGTGCCAGTAGTATGGGGCGAGGGACTAGCGGGCTCACAGATACGCAGTATTTT. This translates into CASSMGRGTSGLTDTQYF.

V is TRBV4-3 and J is TRBJ1-1; a weak D match, TRBD1 (6 bases). CDR1 LGHNA and CDR2 YSLEER come from the germline V gene. The CDR3 has 13 residues. Trimming cost V 1 base and J 11 bases, with 14 bases left between them. CDR3 nucleotides: TGCGCCAGCAGCCAAGGTCCGGGGGGCGCGGCTTTCTTT. Protein sequence: CASSQGPGGAAFF.

This clone has just one count. The chain employs TRBV3-1 (or the pseudogene TRBV3-2) and TRBJ1-1; no firm D call. The germline CDR1 and CDR2 sequences are LGHDT and YNNKEL (reference sequence). The V end was cut by 0 bases, the J end by 4 bases, with 6 bases between. The length of the CDR3 is 13 residues. This chain's CDR3 is CASSQDYSTEAFF. In DNA, the CDR3 is TGTGCCAGCAGCCAAGACTACAGCACTGAAGCTTTCTTT.

The rearrangement joins TRBV27 to TRBJ2-2; 8 bases line up with TRBD2. V was clipped by 6 bases and J by 1 base; unmatched bases: 4. Germline CDR1 MNHEY, CDR2 SMNVEV (reference sequence). CDR3 length: 15 amino acids. As DNA, the CDR3 is TGTGCCAGCAGCAGGGGACTAGGGAACACCGGGGAGCTGTTTTTT. Translating gives CASSRGLGNTGELFF.

This chain links TRBV7-9 with TRBJ1-5, with 8 bases lining up with TRBD1. The CDR3 is made up of 14 amino acids. Germline values: CDR1 SEHNR, CDR2 FQNEAQ (reference sequence). V lost 5 bases and J lost 4; bases outside the gene matches: 4. CDR3 sequence reads: CASSEGTGNQPQHF. CDR3 DNA: TGTGCCAGCAGCGAAGGGACAGGTAATCAGCCCCAGCATTTT.

J is TRBJ2-2 and V is TRBV7-2, with no clear D. This CDR3 is built from 13 residues. CDR1 and CDR2 from the germline V gene are SGHTA and FQGNSA. V was shortened by 8 bases and J by 6 bases, with 13 bases between the two germline ends. The CDR3 region has the DNA TGTGCCAGCGCTAGTGGTGCGGCCGGGGAGCTGTTTTTT. Its protein is CASASGAAGELFF.

This chain links TRBV9 with TRBJ1-6, with unresolved D. Per germline, CDR1 SGDLS and CDR2 YYNGEE. V was cut by 0 bases and J by 4 bases, with 14 bases left in between. This CDR3 spans 17 amino acids. The CDR3 sequence: CASSVEAVPSYNSPLHF. The CDR3 coding sequence is TGTGCCAGCAGCGTAGAAGCGGTCCCCTCTTATAATTCACCCCTCCACTTT.

This chain links TRBV7-3 with TRBJ2-1, with 7 bases that match TRBD2. CDR3 length: 15 residues. Germline V gene lookup returns CDR1 SGHTA and CDR2 FQGTGA. Germline trimming cut 5 bases from V and 4 bases from J; bases unmatched to any gene: 8. The DNA for the CDR3 is TGTGCCAGCAGCCCCCAGCGGGAACCTTACAATGAGCAGTTCTTC. Encoded protein: CASSPQREPYNEQFF.

V gene TRBV11-3 combines with J gene TRBJ1-1, with D hard to call. Germline V lookup: CDR1 SGHNT, CDR2 YENEEA. There are 14 residues in the CDR3. Trimming left V 0 bases short and J 7 bases short, with 12 bases between. CDR3 coding DNA: TGTGCCAGCAGCTTAGATAGTATGGTAGATGAAGCTTTCTTT. Its translation is CASSLDSMVDEAFF.

The CDR3 DNA sequence: TGTGCCAGCAGTTCCACCAGAACCGCCTATGGCTACACCTTC. Amino acid sequence: CASSSTRTAYGYTF. This chain joins TRBV28 and TRBJ1-2; D remains ambiguous. The CDR3 has 14 residues. V lost 4 bases, J lost 4 bases, and 13 bases lay in between. Germline lookup yields CDR1 MDHEN and CDR2 SYDVKM.

The gene calls are TRBV4-1 and TRBJ1-3; D possibly corresponds to TRBD1 (6 bases). Trimming stripped 2 bases from V and 0 bases from J, with 11 bases between. The CDR3 is 16 residues long. Germline V gene lookup returns CDR1 MGHRA and CDR2 YSYEKL. This CDR3 reads CASSQWTVSSGNTIYF. The CDR3 DNA is TGCGCCAGCAGCCAATGGACAGTGAGCTCTGGAAACACCATATATTTT.